The 23 T cell receptor beta chains presented below share a single source sample, sequenced in a study of beta chain features in type 1 diabetes. General study points: In all four CD4+ subsets, TCRB CDR3 length was significantly, moderately reduced in type 1 diabetes.

Expressed TCRB transcripts were sequenced, since all the RNA that had been isolated was reverse transcribed. Libraries were prepared by immunoSEQ multiplex PCR; TCRdb keeps only in-frame clonotypes and omits some of them. The data hold some 150,000 clones, with less than 15% observed a single time. These receptors have no known antigen. Material: central memory CD4+ T cells from blood. These receptors came from a man between 18 and 35 years old with type 1 diabetes.

This clone was recorded a few times. The CDR3 DNA reads as TGTGCCAGCAGCTTACGGAGCAATACGAACACTGAAGCTTTCTTT. It specifies CASSLRSNTNTEAFF. This chain uses TRBV13 with TRBJ1-1, with D unclear. This CDR3 region has 15 residues. Germline V gene data show CDR1 as PRHDT and CDR2 as FYEKMQ (reference sequence). V was pared by 2 bases and J by 1 base, with 11 bases between.

The genes are TRBV2 and TRBJ1-2, with D unresolved. CDR3 size: 13 residues. CDR1 and CDR2 from the germline V gene are SNHLY and FYNNEI. Trimming removed 7 bases from V and 2 bases from J, with 11 bases in between. Here the CDR3 DNA reads TGTGCCAGCAACAAGGACCTAAACTATGGCTACACCTTC. Encoded protein: CASNKDLNYGYTF. Together with reference TRBV2 and TRBJ1-2, the CDR3 gives the full variable domain: EPEVTQTPSHQVTQMGQEVILRCVPISNHLYFYWYRQILGQKVEFLVSFYNNEISEKSEIFDDQFSVERPDGSNFTLKIRSTKLEDSAMYFCASNKDLNYGYTFGSGTRLTVV.

The V call is TRBV30, the J call TRBJ1-3; D remains ambiguous. V lost 4 bases and J lost 1, with 5 bases in between. The CDR3 sequence is 12 residues long. CDR1 is GTSNPN and CDR2 is SVGIG in the germline V gene (reference sequence). Here the CDR3 DNA reads TGTGCCTGGAAGTTATCTGGAAACACCATATATTTT. Protein product: CAWKLSGNTIYF.

This clone has just a few counts. This chain uses TRBV28 with TRBJ1-2, with TRBD1 identical over 9 bases. CDR3 length: 14 amino acids. The J segment lost 6 bases and the V segment lost 4 bases, leaving 6 bases of the junction unmatched. Germline V gives CDR1 MDHEN, CDR2 SYDVKM. The CDR3 DNA sequence: TGTGCCAGCAGTTCGGGACAGGGATTGAATGGCTACACCTTC. Translation gives CASSSGQGLNGYTF.

This clone showed up just a few times. The genes are TRBV21-1 and TRBJ1-5. TRBV21-1 is given as a pseudogene. The CDR3 is 15 residues long. In nucleotides, the CDR3 is TGTGCCAGCAGCCCTTCTTTCCCCATTGATCAGCCCCAGCATTTT. As protein: CASSPSFPIDQPQHF.

J is TRBJ2-2 and V is TRBV7-8, with TRBD1 matching over 7 bases. J gave up 0 bases and V 5 bases, and 3 bases lay outside the gene matches. The CDR3 covers 15 residues. Germline CDR1 is SGHVS and CDR2 is FQNEAQ. CDR3 DNA sequence: TGTGCCAGCAGCCTCGGGACAGCGAACACCGGGGAGCTGTTTTTT. Protein product: CASSLGTANTGELFF.

As regards this clone: The germline gene is not matched at one end of the junction; a read error may be the cause. This rearrangement joins TRBV18 to TRBJ1-4; possibly TRBD1 for D (5 bases). This CDR3 is 15 amino acids long. The germline gives CDR1 KGHSH, CDR2 LQKENI. CDR3 sequence: CARSPPGREGEKLFF. The CDR3 nucleotides read TGTGCCCGCTCACCACCGGGCAGGGAGGGAGAAAAACTGTTTTTT.

The chain carries TRBV29-1 and TRBJ2-5; D ambiguous. Between the trimmed V and J ends, which lost 1 base and 3 bases, there was a span of 6 bases. Per the germline V gene, CDR1 is SQVTM and CDR2 is ANQGSEA. The CDR3 covers 12 residues. CDR3 in DNA: TGCAGCGTTGAAGGGTGGGAAGAGACCCAGTACTTC. Its translation: CSVEGWEETQYF.

The chain carries TRBV18 and TRBJ1-1; TRBD1 is a possible D gene (5 bases). The CDR3 has 13 residues. Looked up from germline, CDR1 is KGHSH and CDR2 is LQKENI. Trimming removed 0 bases from V and 3 bases from J, with 5 bases in between. CDR3 region: CASSPPGHTEAFF. CDR3 nucleotide sequence: TGTGCCAGCTCACCACCGGGGCACACTGAAGCTTTCTTT.

The rearrangement links TRBV29-1 to TRBJ1-1, with D tentatively TRBD1 (5 bases). The CDR3 is made up of 15 amino acids. With 7 bases removed from V and 2 bases from J, the gap between germline ends came to 20 bases. The germline CDR1 and CDR2 sequences are SQVTM and ANQGSEA. For the CDR3, the DNA is TGCAGCGGTAAGGGGAGGGGCCGGATTAACACTGAAGCTTTCTTT. Translated: CSGKGRGRINTEAFF.

The chain has TRBV5-1 and TRBJ1-4; D gene ambiguous. Germline V lookup: CDR1 SGHRS, CDR2 YFSETQ. The ends were cut back, 3 bases at V and 3 bases at J, with 9 bases in the middle. The CDR3 is 14 residues long. DNA of the CDR3: TGCGCCAGCAGCTATCAGCGGCCTAATGAAAAACTGTTTTTT. Its translation: CASSYQRPNEKLFF.

This clone was seen at least ten times. The chain is built from TRBV7-2 and TRBJ2-1, with 11 bases aligning to TRBD2. Per the germline V gene, CDR1 is SGHTA and CDR2 is FQGNSA. The CDR3 sequence is 14 residues long. V trimming: 5 bases; J trimming: 14 bases; junction bases outside the gene matches: 11. CDR3 loop: CASSIDSTSGDEFF. The CDR3 DNA sequence: TGTGCCAGCAGCATAGATTCGACTAGCGGGGATGAGTTCTTC.

The chain is built from TRBV5-4 and TRBJ1-6, with D perhaps matching TRBD1 (5 bases). Trimming pared 3 bases from V and 4 bases from J, leaving 17 bases between. CDR3 length: 17 amino acids. Germline CDR1 SGHNT, CDR2 YYREEE (reference sequence). CDR3 sequence: CASSSGGEGPYNSPLHF. In nucleotides, the CDR3 is TGTGCCAGCAGCTCCGGTGGAGAGGGGCCGTATAATTCACCCCTCCACTTT.

Only a few counts were recorded for this clone. The V gene is TRBV6-1, the J gene TRBJ2-5; D may correspond to TRBD1 or TRBD2 (5 bases each). CDR1 is MNHNS and CDR2 is SASEGT in the germline V gene. This CDR3 spans 15 amino acids. The V gene lost 0 bases and the J gene lost 5 bases, with 13 bases spanning the gap. The DNA for the CDR3 is TGTGCCAGCAGTGAAGCGGGGACCGGTGGGGAGACCCAGTACTTC. This sequence encodes CASSEAGTGGETQYF.

This clone was found a few times. V gene TRBV2 combines with J gene TRBJ1-1; D not certain. The CDR3 spans 13 residues. V lost 7 bases and J lost 3, with 12 bases in between. Germline assignment: CDR1 SNHLY and CDR2 FYNNEI. The CDR3 DNA follows: TGTGCCAGCATCTTTCGGAGGTACACTGAAGCTTTCTTT. This encodes CASIFRRYTEAFF.

This clone was recorded many times. The chain uses TRBV4-1 and TRBJ2-4; D remains unclear. CDR3 length: 16 residues. Germline V gene data show CDR1 as MGHRA and CDR2 as YSYEKL. Trimming removed 0 bases at V and 9 bases at J, with 18 bases between. In DNA, the CDR3 is TGCGCCAGCAGCCAAGATCAATGGGGTCCCGTAGGCATTCAGTACTTC. Its protein product is CASSQDQWGPVGIQYF.

The chain couples TRBV5-4 to TRBJ1-2; D may be TRBD1 (5 bases). Germline V gene data show CDR1 as SGHNT and CDR2 as YYREEE (reference sequence). Trimming removed 0 bases at V and 4 bases at J, with 13 bases between. The CDR3 covers 15 residues. The CDR3 loop reads CASSLVVTDGYGYTF. DNA of the CDR3: TGTGCCAGCAGCTTGGTGGTGACAGATGGCTATGGCTACACCTTC.

The genes are TRBV15 and TRBJ1-4; D may be TRBD1 (6 bases). Germline CDR1 LNHNV, CDR2 YYDKDF (reference sequence). The CDR3 runs to 14 residues. Trimming removed 0 bases at V and 8 bases at J, with 10 bases between. The CDR3 DNA reads as TGTGCCACCAGCAGAGAGGGGGGCCAAGAAAAACTGTTTTTT. Its protein is CATSREGGQEKLFF.

In this sample, this clone turned up a few times. V gene TRBV13 combines with J gene TRBJ2-3; D gene ambiguous. The CDR3 consists of 14 residues. V was cut by 8 bases and J by 2 bases, with 14 bases left in between. The germline CDR1 and CDR2 sequences are PRHDT and FYEKMQ (reference sequence). CDR3 residues: CASGSRSHTDTQYF. The CDR3 DNA is TGTGCCAGCGGCAGCCGATCCCACACAGATACGCAGTATTTT.

The J gene is TRBJ1-1, the V gene TRBV7-2, with D possibly being TRBD1 (5 bases). The V end lost 5 bases, the J end lost 7 bases, and 17 bases lay between the germline ends. The CDR3 totals 14 residues. The germline CDR1 and CDR2 sequences are SGHTA and FQGNSA. The CDR3 sequence is CASSPRVGAGEAFF. Here the CDR3 DNA reads TGTGCCAGCAGCCCTAGGGTAGGGGCGGGTGAAGCTTTCTTT.

The chain employs TRBV5-4 and TRBJ1-2; possible D gene TRBD1, 6 bases. Germline lookup yields CDR1 SGHNT and CDR2 YYREEE (reference sequence). The V gene lost 2 bases and the J gene lost 6 bases, with 14 bases spanning the gap. The CDR3 totals 14 residues. CDR3 region: CASSFGQGTDGYTF. The CDR3 nucleotides are TGTGCCAGCAGCTTTGGGCAGGGGACGGATGGCTACACCTTC.

This clone has a count of ten or more. This chain uses TRBV4-1 with TRBJ2-1, with D unclear. The V and J ends lost 8 bases and 2 bases respectively, with 13 bases between them. CDR1 is MGHRA, CDR2 YSYEKL, per germline. The CDR3 extends over 14 amino acids. The CDR3 DNA reads TGCGCCAGCCGAAAGGATCAACCCTACAATGAGCAGTTCTTC. Protein sequence: CASRKDQPYNEQFF.

A few counts support this clone. The V gene is TRBV13, the J gene TRBJ2-1; 8 nucleotides match TRBD2. The CDR3 is 15 amino acids. Germline trimming cut 5 bases from V and 5 bases from J; bases unmatched to any gene: 8. Germline assignment: CDR1 PRHDT and CDR2 FYEKMQ (reference sequence). This CDR3 is CASSLMWRGDNEQFF. CDR3 DNA: TGTGCCAGCAGCCTAATGTGGCGGGGGGACAATGAGCAGTTCTTC.